One sample yielded the 26 T cell receptor beta chains listed below, sequenced in a study of blood T cell repertoires in COVID-19. The table came from immunoSEQ multiplex PCR; TCRdb's copy has only in-frame clones and leaves some out. The profile shows a few hundred thousand clones, 80% to 95% of them singletons. The sequenced sample consisted of peripheral blood. Source of these receptors: a person under 35 with COVID-19, enrolled during active disease.

The V and J genes are TRBV7-9 and TRBJ2-7; TRBD2 is a possible D gene (6 bases). V was cut by 4 bases and J by 3 bases, with 13 bases left in between. The CDR3 is made up of 14 amino acids. Germline values: CDR1 SEHNR, CDR2 FQNEAQ (reference sequence). The CDR3 nucleotides are TGTGCCAGCAGCTCCCCGTTAGCGGTCTACGAGCAGTACTTC. It specifies CASSSPLAVYEQYF.

This clone was detected once. V is TRBV10-3 and J is TRBJ2-1; TRBD2 aligns across 15 bases. Germline assignment: CDR1 ENHRY and CDR2 SYGVKD. With V trimmed by 5 bases and J by 10 bases, 6 bases remained unmatched. CDR3 length equals 15 residues. The CDR3 loop reads CAISTMGLAGGEQFF. CDR3 DNA: TGTGCCATCAGTACTATGGGACTAGCGGGAGGCGAGCAGTTCTTC.

This chain joins TRBV4-2 and TRBJ2-7, with D possibly matching TRBD2 (6 bases). Germline V gives CDR1 LGHNA, CDR2 YNFKEQ. The CDR3 runs 13 residues. The ends were cut back, 0 bases at V and 7 bases at J, with 10 bases in the middle. CDR3 nucleotides: TGTGCCAGCAGCCAAGATCCGGGGAGGGAGCAGTACTTC. Protein: CASSQDPGREQYF.

The chain has TRBV7-9 and TRBJ2-7, with a possible D match to TRBD1 (6 bases). This CDR3 spans 16 amino acids. V lost 2 bases and J 3 bases, leaving 17 bases between the germline ends. Per the germline V gene, CDR1 is SEHNR and CDR2 is FQNEAQ (reference sequence). This chain's CDR3 is CASSLSHDRKNYEQYF. For the CDR3, the DNA is TGTGCCAGCAGCTTAAGTCATGACAGGAAAAACTACGAGCAGTACTTC.

The chain couples TRBV6-5 to TRBJ2-7, with 10 bases aligning to TRBD1. CDR1 is MNHEY and CDR2 is SVGAGI in the germline V gene. J was trimmed by 4 bases and V by 6 bases; bases with no gene match: 3. The CDR3 is 13 residues long. Here the CDR3 reads CASRWDRGYEQYF. CDR3 nucleotides: TGTGCCAGCAGGTGGGACAGGGGTTACGAGCAGTACTTC.

The genes are TRBV25-1 and TRBJ2-3, with D perhaps matching TRBD2 (6 bases). V lost 4 bases, J lost 0 bases, and 11 bases lay in between. Germline-derived CDR1 and CDR2 are MGHDK and SYGVNS. CDR3 length equals 15 residues. The CDR3 region has the DNA TGTGCCAGCAGTGCGGGGGACGGTAGCACAGATACGCAGTATTTT. It translates to CASSAGDGSTDTQYF.

This chain links TRBV4-2 with TRBJ2-2; TRBD2 aligns across 9 bases. The length of the CDR3 is 16 residues. J gave up 5 bases and V 1 base, and 5 bases lay outside the gene matches. Germline-derived CDR1 and CDR2 are LGHNA and YNFKEQ. The CDR3 bases are TGTGCCAGCAGCCAAGTCTCCGCGGGGGGGACCGGGGAGCTGTTTTTT. Translated, it gives CASSQVSAGGTGELFF.

The gene calls are TRBV28 and TRBJ2-1; D gene ambiguous. Trimming cost V 4 bases and J 0 bases, with 10 bases left between them. The CDR3 runs to 15 residues. CDR1 is MDHEN, CDR2 SYDVKM, per germline. The CDR3 DNA is TGTGCCAGCAGTTGGGCAGTTACCTCCTACAATGAGCAGTTCTTC. Translated, it gives CASSWAVTSYNEQFF.

Concerning this clone itself: Other DNA sequences in this specimen translate into the identical CDR3. The genes are TRBV27 and TRBJ2-7; perhaps TRBD2 as D (6 bases). The CDR3 length is 13 residues. Germline lookup yields CDR1 MNHEY and CDR2 SMNVEV (reference sequence). Between the trimmed V and J ends, which lost 2 bases and 1 base, there was a span of 6 bases. This CDR3 reads CASSLGTSYEQYF. CDR3 nucleotide sequence: TGTGCCAGCAGTTTAGGGACTTCCTACGAGCAGTACTTC.

This rearrangement joins TRBV7-9 to TRBJ2-7; 7 bases map to TRBD2. Germline CDR1 SEHNR, CDR2 FQNEAQ (reference sequence). This CDR3 is 16 amino acids long. V lost 3 bases to trimming and J lost 0 bases; unmatched junction nucleotides: 8. CDR3 coding DNA: TGTGCCAGCAGCTTTGGACTAGGGTCGCTCTCCTACGAGCAGTACTTC. Translated: CASSFGLGSLSYEQYF.

V gene TRBV6-5 combines with J gene TRBJ1-2; 10 nucleotides align to TRBD1. Trimming at V came to 0 bases and at J to 7 bases, leaving 5 bases not matched to a gene. CDR3 length equals 15 residues. CDR1 and CDR2 (germline): MNHEY, SVGAGI. The CDR3 nucleotides are TGTGCCAGCAGTTACTCCGACAGGGGGCTGGGTGGCTACACCTTC. This gives the protein CASSYSDRGLGGYTF.

The rearrangement joins TRBV7-2 to TRBJ2-1; 7 nucleotides line up with TRBD2. Germline V gives CDR1 SGHTA, CDR2 FQGNSA. The J segment lost 15 bases and the V segment lost 1 base, leaving 9 bases of the junction unmatched. The CDR3 spans 13 residues. CDR3 residues: CASSLEWEGDGFF. CDR3 nucleotides: TGTGCCAGCAGCTTAGAGTGGGAGGGCGACGGGTTCTTC.

The rearrangement joins TRBV14 to TRBJ1-2; D possibly corresponds to TRBD1 (5 bases). V was shortened by 0 bases and J by 3 bases, with 11 bases between the two germline ends. This CDR3 spans 15 amino acids. Germline V CDR1 and CDR2: SGHDN, FVKESK. CDR3 residues: CASSQDHRGDYGYTF. CDR3 nucleotide sequence: TGTGCCAGCAGCCAAGATCATCGGGGGGACTATGGCTACACCTTC.

This CDR3 is CASSQQGSSYNEQFF. CDR3 coding DNA: TGTGCCAGCAGCCAACAGGGGAGCTCCTACAATGAGCAGTTCTTC. The chain uses TRBV14 and TRBJ2-1; D is perhaps TRBD1 (6 bases). Germline V CDR1 and CDR2: SGHDN, FVKESK. This CDR3 is built from 15 residues. V lost 2 bases, J lost 0 bases, and 8 bases lay in between.

The CDR3 sequence: CASSQAPVRARPSDEQFF. The DNA of the CDR3 is TGTGCCAGCAGCCAAGCTCCCGTTCGCGCGAGGCCGAGCGATGAGCAGTTCTTC. V and J are TRBV3-1 (or the pseudogene TRBV3-2) and TRBJ2-1; D call uncertain. The V and J ends lost 1 base and 8 bases respectively, with 24 bases between them. CDR3 length: 18 amino acids. Germline V gives CDR1 LGHDT, CDR2 YNNKEL (reference sequence).

This chain uses TRBV9 with TRBJ1-2; 7 positions agree with TRBD1. V lost 3 bases and J lost 8; bases outside the gene matches: 7. There are 13 residues in the CDR3. Looked up from germline, CDR1 is SGDLS and CDR2 is YYNGEE. CDR3 DNA sequence: TGTGCCAGCAGCGGACAGGGACCCCAGGGCTACACCTTC. It encodes CASSGQGPQGYTF.

This chain connects TRBV19 to TRBJ1-6, with D perhaps TRBD1 (6 bases). The germline V gene has CDR1 LNHDA and CDR2 SQIVND (reference sequence). Trimming left V 3 bases short and J 8 bases short, with 11 bases between. The CDR3 loop spans 14 amino acids. Here the CDR3 reads CASSISGGDSPLHF. Written as DNA, the CDR3 is TGTGCCAGTAGTATCTCGGGGGGCGATTCACCCCTCCACTTT. Based on the CDR3 plus reference TRBV19 and TRBJ1-6, the full variable domain is DGGITQSPKYLFRKEGQNVTLSCEQNLNHDAMYWYRQDPGQGLRLIYYSQIVNDFQKGDIAEGYSVSREKKESFPLTVTSAQKNPTAFYLCASSISGGDSPLHFGNGTRLTVT.

This clone was seen a single time. V and J are TRBV5-1 and TRBJ2-1; 7 nucleotides agree with TRBD2. CDR1 is SGHRS and CDR2 is YFSETQ in the germline V gene. The CDR3 contains 17 residues. V lost 2 bases to trimming and J lost 0 bases; unmatched junction nucleotides: 8. CDR3 in DNA: TGCGCCAGCAGCTTATGGAGCGGGGCCGGCTCCTACAATGAGCAGTTCTTC. Protein product: CASSLWSGAGSYNEQFF. The full variable domain, with the rest looked up from reference TRBV5-1 and TRBJ2-1, is KAGVTQTPRYLIKTRGQQVTLSCSPISGHRSVSWYQQTPGQGLQFLFEYFSETQRNKGNFPGRFSGRQFSNSRSEMNVSTLELGDSALYLCASSLWSGAGSYNEQFFGPGTRLTVL.

This sequence joins TRBV7-2 and TRBJ2-2, with TRBD2 identical over 8 bases. Germline values: CDR1 SGHTA, CDR2 FQGNSA. The CDR3 has 16 amino acids. The ends lost 1 base at V and 4 bases at J; junction bases unmatched: 5. The CDR3 loop reads CASSLGLGRATGELFF. CDR3 coding DNA: TGTGCCAGCAGCTTAGGGCTCGGGAGGGCCACCGGGGAGCTGTTTTTT. Based on the CDR3 plus reference TRBV7-2 and TRBJ2-2, the full variable domain is GAGVSQSPSNKVTEKGKDVELRCDPISGHTALYWYRQSLGQGLEFLIYFQGNSAPDKSGLPSDRFSAERTGGSVSTLTIQRTQQEDSAVYLCASSLGLGRATGELFFGEGSRLTVL.

The chain uses TRBV20-1 and TRBJ1-1; D not resolved. The CDR3 is 11 residues long. Germline V lookup: CDR1 DFQATT, CDR2 SNEGSKA (reference sequence). V was pared by 5 bases and J by 0 bases, with 4 bases between. CDR3 sequence (DNA): TGCAGTGCTGGCTTGAACACTGAAGCTTTCTTT. Translated, it gives CSAGLNTEAFF.

The V call is TRBV11-2, the J call TRBJ2-7; D possibly corresponds to TRBD2 (6 bases). V was cut by 5 bases and J by 0 bases, with 14 bases left in between. The CDR3 consists of 15 residues. Germline V gene data show CDR1 as SGHAT and CDR2 as FQNNGV. In nucleotides, the CDR3 is TGTGCCAGCAGCGGAGGGACTCTAAGCTCCTACGAGCAGTACTTC. It codes for CASSGGTLSSYEQYF.

This chain links TRBV24-1 with TRBJ2-2; D is unclear. The CDR3 consists of 11 residues. Trimming pared 5 bases from V and 7 bases from J, leaving 4 bases between. Per germline, CDR1 KGHDR and CDR2 SFDVKD. The CDR3 DNA reads TGTGCCACCAGTGTTCACGGGGAGCTGTTTTTT. It yields the protein CATSVHGELFF.

This clone was seen only once. The chain employs TRBV19 and TRBJ2-1; D is unresolved. The CDR3 is made up of 15 amino acids. Trimming cost V 0 bases and J 1 base, with 7 bases left between them. The germline V gene encodes CDR1 LNHDA and CDR2 SQIVND (reference sequence). The chain's CDR3 is CASSIERSSYNEQFF. The CDR3 coding sequence is TGTGCCAGTAGTATAGAGAGGAGTTCCTACAATGAGCAGTTCTTC.

This clone was found once. The chain carries TRBV25-1 and TRBJ1-2, with D hard to call. V lost 2 bases to trimming and J lost 2 bases, with 9 bases between them. This CDR3 comprises 14 residues. In germline, CDR1 is MGHDK, CDR2 SYGVNS. The CDR3 DNA follows: TGTGCCAGCAGTGAAGAGGGTTACAACTATGGCTACACCTTC. Protein sequence: CASSEEGYNYGYTF.

The chain links TRBV11-2 to TRBJ2-7; D uncertain. Germline V CDR1 and CDR2: SGHAT, FQNNGV. Trimming left V 2 bases short and J 3 bases short, with 5 bases between. The CDR3 contains 12 residues. This CDR3 is CASSLSGYEQYF. As DNA, the CDR3 is TGTGCCAGCAGCTTATCCGGCTACGAGCAGTACTTC.

The genes are TRBV7-8 and TRBJ2-1, with D perhaps matching TRBD1 (6 bases). CDR1 is SGHVS and CDR2 is FQNEAQ in the germline V gene. The germline V and J ends were trimmed by 2 bases and 0 bases, with 8 bases remaining between them. The CDR3 spans 15 residues. The CDR3 is CASSLRQASYNEQFF. In nucleotides, the CDR3 is TGTGCCAGCAGCTTAAGACAGGCCTCCTACAATGAGCAGTTCTTC. The full variable domain, with the rest looked up from reference TRBV7-8 and TRBJ2-1, is GAGVSQSPRYKVAKRGQDVALRCDPISGHVSLFWYQQALGQGPEFLTYFQNEAQLDKSGLPSDRFFAERPEGSVSTLKIQRTQQEDSAVYLCASSLRQASYNEQFFGPGTRLTVL.